These T cell receptor beta chains were read from a single sample in a study of early stage breast cancer tumors. The data were produced by immunoSEQ multiplex PCR, yet TCRdb's version contains in-frame clones alone and is incomplete. The table lists 5,000 to 6,500 clones, 55% to 75% of them singletons. Sequencing was done on a sample of normal breast tissue next to the tumor. The receptor source for this set is a person between 55 and 69 years old with breast cancer. Both conserved end residues are part of each CDR3. Fields, in order: J gene, D gene, V gene, clone size, CDR3 protein, CDR3 DNA. D genes are given only for firm matches. Some rows have no size entry. The others give once, few or many, or a class for an expanded clone.

>TRBJ2-3|.|TRBV10-3|.
CAIREGLSSTDTQYF
TGTGCCATCAGAGAGGGCCTCTCTAGCACAGATACGCAGTATTTT
>TRBJ1-1|.|TRBV29-1|.
CSAGVGGQNTEAFF
TGCAGCGCCGGGGTGGGGGGGCAGAACACTGAAGCTTTCTTT
>TRBJ2-1|TRBD2|TRBV14|.
CASSQDAGGGNEQFF
TGTGCCAGCAGCCAGGACGCCGGGGGGGGCAATGAGCAGTTCTTC
>TRBJ1-1|.|TRBV19|few
CASTIGGDTEAFF
TGTGCCAGTACCATCGGAGGGGACACTGAAGCTTTCTTT
>TRBJ2-3|TRBD1|TRBV19|few
CVTDRGRTDTQYF
TGTGTCACCGACAGGGGGCGCACAGATACGCAGTATTTT
>TRBJ2-2|.|TRBV4-3|.
CASRPGPNTGELFF
TGCGCCAGCAGGCCCGGACCCAACACCGGGGAGCTGTTTTTT
>TRBJ1-5|TRBD1|TRBV11-2|few
CASSAGTGGQPQHF
TGTGCCAGCAGCGCGGGGACAGGGGGTCAGCCCCAGCATTTT
>TRBJ2-2|TRBD2|TRBV11-3|.
CASSLASGSFTGELFF
TGTGCCAGCAGCTTAGCGAGCGGGAGCTTCACCGGGGAGCTGTTTTTT
>TRBJ1-3|.|TRBV11-1|.
CASSLMVRSSGNTIYF
TGTGCCAGCAGCTTAATGGTACGGAGCTCTGGAAACACCATATATTTT
>TRBJ2-5|.|TRBV28|.
CASFARQETQYF
TGTGCTAGCTTTGCGAGGCAAGAGACCCAGTACTTC
>TRBJ2-3|TRBD1|TRBV28|.
CATGTGEGTDTQYF
TGTGCCACAGGGACAGGGGAGGGGACAGATACGCAGTATTTT
>TRBJ2-1|TRBD1|TRBV10-2|.
CASSESIWDRGGNEQFF
TGCGCCAGCAGTGAGTCGATTTGGGACAGGGGAGGAAATGAGCAGTTCTTC
>TRBJ2-1|TRBD2|TRBV9|few
CASSVVASGLEQFF
TGTGCCAGCAGCGTAGTAGCTAGCGGGCTAGAGCAGTTCTTC
>TRBJ2-3|TRBD1|TRBV11-3|.
CASSMTGTDTQYF
TGTGCCAGCAGCATGACAGGGACAGATACGCAGTATTTT
>TRBJ1-6|.|TRBV7-2|.
CASSLLRPGEWNSPLHF
TGTGCCAGCAGCTTATTAAGGCCAGGGGAATGGAATTCACCCCTCCACTTT
>TRBJ2-1|.|TRBV6-6|.
CASSSGYNEQFF
TGTGCCAGCAGTTCAGGGTACAATGAGCAGTTCTTC
>TRBJ2-7|.|TRBV27|.
CASSLGAGLVEQYF
TGTGCCAGCAGTTTAGGGGCAGGGCTGGTCGAGCAGTACTTC
>TRBJ1-2|TRBD1|TRBV6-6|.
CASSFGRQGINYGYTF
TGTGCCAGCAGTTTCGGTCGACAGGGGATTAACTATGGCTACACCTTC
>TRBJ2-7|.|TRBV27|.
CASSLSGPYEQYF
TGTGCCAGCAGTTTATCCGGTCCCTACGAGCAGTACTTC
>TRBJ2-7|TRBD2|TRBV15|.
CATSRPHGLAGDSGEQYF
TGTGCCACCAGCAGACCCCACGGGCTAGCGGGAGATTCGGGAGAGCAGTACTTC
>TRBJ2-3|TRBD2|TRBV10-2|.
CASTVLAGGPTDTQYF
TGCGCCAGCACCGTACTAGCGGGGGGGCCCACAGATACGCAGTATTTT
>TRBJ2-7|TRBD1|TRBV28|.
CASRIPGTANEQYF
TGTGCCAGCAGGATTCCCGGGACAGCGAACGAGCAGTACTTC
>TRBJ2-5|.|TRBV28|.
CASSWGEETQYF
TGTGCCAGCAGTTGGGGCGAAGAGACCCAGTACTTC
>TRBJ1-5|.|TRBV10-1|medium-sized
CASVRGPVGQPQHF
TGCGCCAGCGTCAGGGGTCCCGTGGGTCAGCCCCAGCATTTT
>TRBJ1-3|.|TRBV7-8|.
CASSLERGIGNTIYF
TGTGCCAGCAGCTTAGAGCGGGGCATAGGAAACACCATATATTTT
>TRBJ2-1|TRBD2|TRBV6-5|few
CASSFSGGAGEQFF
TGTGCCAGCAGCTTTAGCGGGGGGGCGGGTGAGCAGTTCTTC
>TRBJ1-1|.|TRBV7-9|.
CASSSRHRASNTEAFF
TGTGCCAGCAGCTCTCGGCACAGGGCCTCGAACACTGAAGCTTTCTTT
>TRBJ2-3|.|TRBV6-6|.
CASSSTYNTDTQYF
TGTGCCAGTAGTTCCACCTATAACACAGATACGCAGTATTTT
>TRBJ2-1|TRBD2|TRBV7-2|.
CASSLTSGRHNEQFF
TGTGCCAGCAGCTTAACTAGCGGGAGACACAATGAGCAGTTCTTC
>TRBJ2-1|.|TRBV7-7|.
CASSPTDDARYNEQFF
TGTGCTAGCAGCCCTACGGATGACGCGCGATACAATGAGCAGTTCTTC
>TRBJ2-7|.|TRBV4-3|.
CASSQANRAEQYF
TGCGCCAGCAGCCAGGCCAACAGGGCCGAGCAGTACTTC
>TRBJ1-1|TRBD1|TRBV5-1|.
CASSPGTANTEAFF
TGCGCCAGCAGCCCGGGGACAGCGAACACTGAAGCTTTCTTT
>TRBJ2-1|.|TRBV2|once
CASRAPAAVSYNEQFF
TGTGCCAGCAGGGCCCCGGCGGCCGTCTCCTACAATGAGCAGTTCTTC
>TRBJ1-2|.|TRBV11-2|.
CASSPGLDYGYTF
TGTGCCAGCAGCCCAGGGTTAGACTATGGCTACACCTTC
>TRBJ2-7|.|TRBV5-1|.
CASSRAPTGYEQYF
TGCGCCAGCAGCCGGGCCCCGACAGGTTACGAGCAGTACTTC
>TRBJ2-2|.|TRBV5-1|.
CASSTSLWSGVNTGELFF
TGCGCCAGCAGCACGTCATTATGGTCAGGGGTGAACACCGGGGAGCTGTTTTTT
>TRBJ1-1|.|TRBV28|medium-sized
CASSSSRVEAFF
TGTGCCAGCAGTTCATCCCGGGTTGAAGCTTTCTTT
>TRBJ2-2|.|TRBV29-1|.
CSVFGQANTGELFF
TGCAGCGTTTTCGGGCAGGCAAACACCGGGGAGCTGTTTTTT
>TRBJ2-3|TRBD2|TRBV4-2|.
CASSQGLAELTDTQYF
TGTGCCAGCAGCCAGGGACTAGCGGAATTAACAGATACGCAGTATTTT
>TRBJ2-3|.|TRBV9|.
CASSGSWVPDTQYF
TGTGCCAGCAGCGGGAGCTGGGTACCAGATACGCAGTATTTT
>TRBJ2-2|.|TRBV6-5|once
CASTETTGELFF
TGTGCCAGCACGGAGACGACCGGGGAGCTGTTTTTT
>TRBJ1-6|.|TRBV28|.
CASSFPRDLTPLHF
TGTGCCAGCAGTTTCCCTCGGGACCTTACACCCCTCCACTTT
>TRBJ2-5|.|TRBV5-4|.
CASSLGMETQYF
TGTGCCAGCAGCTTGGGAATGGAGACCCAGTACTTC
>TRBJ2-5|TRBD2|TRBV6-5|.
CASSYSMLAGQETQYF
TGTGCCAGCAGTTACTCGATGCTAGCGGGCCAAGAGACCCAGTACTTC
>TRBJ2-7|.|TRBV6-1|.
CASRPNWGEQYF
TGTGCCAGCAGGCCCAATTGGGGCGAGCAGTACTTC